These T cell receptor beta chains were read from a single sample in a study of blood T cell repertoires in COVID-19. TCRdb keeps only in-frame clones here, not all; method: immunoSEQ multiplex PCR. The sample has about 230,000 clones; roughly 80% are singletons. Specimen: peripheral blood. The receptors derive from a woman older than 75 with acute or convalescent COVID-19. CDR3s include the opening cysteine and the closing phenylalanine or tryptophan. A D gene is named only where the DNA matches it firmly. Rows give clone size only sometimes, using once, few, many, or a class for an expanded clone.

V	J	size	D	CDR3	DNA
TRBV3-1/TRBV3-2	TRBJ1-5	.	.	CASSQDLSQGHQPQHF	TGTGCCAGCAGCCAAGATCTTAGCCAGGGCCATCAGCCCCAGCATTTT
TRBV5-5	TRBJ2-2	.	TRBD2	CASSLRAGDNTGELFF	TGTGCCAGCAGCTTGCGAGCGGGGGATAACACCGGGGAGCTGTTTTTT
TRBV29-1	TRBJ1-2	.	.	CSGDNGYTF	TGCAGCGGGGACAATGGCTACACCTTC
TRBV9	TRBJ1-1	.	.	CASSAGLANTEAFF	TGTGCCAGCAGCGCGGGACTGGCGAACACTGAAGCTTTCTTT
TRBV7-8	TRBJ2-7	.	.	CASSLAGGPYEQYF	TGTGCCAGCAGCTTAGCGGGGGGGCCTTACGAGCAGTACTTC
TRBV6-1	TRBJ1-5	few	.	CASSEIQGGGQPQHF	TGTGCCAGCAGTGAAATACAGGGCGGCGGTCAGCCCCAGCATTTT
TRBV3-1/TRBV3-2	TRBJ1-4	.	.	CASSPLGVGREKLFF	TGTGCCAGCAGCCCGCTCGGGGTGGGAAGGGAAAAACTGTTTTTT
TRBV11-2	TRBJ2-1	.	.	CASSEGSSYNEQFF	TGTGCCAGCAGCGAGGGTAGCTCCTACAATGAGCAGTTCTTC
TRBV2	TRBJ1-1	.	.	CASAIRGTEAFF	TGTGCCAGCGCGATTCGGGGGACTGAAGCTTTCTTT
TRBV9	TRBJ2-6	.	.	CASSLTTAHSGANVLTF	TGTGCCAGCAGCCTCACGACAGCGCACTCTGGGGCCAACGTCCTGACTTTC
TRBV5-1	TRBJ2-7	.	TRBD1	CASSAGTGGYEQYF	TGCGCCAGCAGCGCCGGGACAGGGGGCTACGAGCAGTACTTC
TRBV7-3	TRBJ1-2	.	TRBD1	CASSLTGTGASYGYTF	TGTGCCAGCAGCTTAACGGGGACAGGGGCTAGCTATGGCTACACCTTC
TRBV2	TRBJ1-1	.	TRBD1	CASTTRGLNTEAFF	TGTGCCAGCACTACTAGGGGGCTAAACACTGAAGCTTTCTTT
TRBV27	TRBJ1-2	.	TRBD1	CASRSSGGAGGYTF	TGTGCCAGCAGATCATCAGGGGGCGCTGGTGGCTACACCTTC
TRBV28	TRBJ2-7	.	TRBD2	CASSIGTSGRVYEQYF	TGTGCCAGCAGTATCGGGACTAGCGGGAGAGTTTACGAGCAGTACTTC
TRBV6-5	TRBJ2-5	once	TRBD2	CASRAGGQETQYF	TGTGCCAGCAGAGCGGGGGGGCAAGAGACCCAGTACTTC
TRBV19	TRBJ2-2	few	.	CASSFGGRTGELFF	TGTGCCAGTAGTTTCGGGGGACGAACCGGGGAGCTGTTTTTT
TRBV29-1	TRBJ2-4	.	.	CSARLPAKNIQYF	TGCAGCGCCCGACTCCCAGCCAAAAACATTCAGTACTTC
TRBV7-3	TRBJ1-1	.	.	CASSRRGTPEVRAFF	TGTGCCAGCAGCCGACGAGGGACACCAGAGGTCAGGGCTTTCTTT
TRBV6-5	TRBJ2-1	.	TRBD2	CASSYPGVAGFEQFF	TGTGCCAGCAGTTACCCCGGAGTAGCGGGGTTTGAGCAGTTCTTC
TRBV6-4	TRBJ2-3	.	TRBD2	CASSLTGLAGGSLTDTQYF	TGTGCCAGCAGCCTTACGGGACTAGCGGGAGGATCCCTCACAGATACGCAGTATTTT
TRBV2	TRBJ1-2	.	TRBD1	CASSVSRDRGLGYGYTF	TGTGCCAGCAGTGTGTCCCGGGACAGGGGGCTGGGCTATGGCTACACCTTC
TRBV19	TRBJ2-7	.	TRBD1	CASRVWVPGQGYEQYF	TGTGCCAGTAGAGTATGGGTCCCGGGACAGGGCTACGAGCAGTACTTC
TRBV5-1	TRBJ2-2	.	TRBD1	CASSIGQGSTGELFF	TGCGCCAGCAGCATAGGACAGGGTAGTACCGGGGAGCTGTTTTTT
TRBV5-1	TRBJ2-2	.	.	CASSEPSSTGELFF	TGCGCCAGCAGCGAACCGTCTAGCACCGGGGAGCTGTTTTTT
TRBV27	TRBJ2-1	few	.	CASSPDSGYFDYNEQFF	TGTGCCAGCAGTCCGGATAGCGGCTACTTCGACTACAATGAGCAGTTCTTC
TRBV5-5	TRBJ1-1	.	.	CASSQTAMNTEAFF	TGTGCCAGCAGCCAGACAGCCATGAACACTGAAGCTTTCTTT
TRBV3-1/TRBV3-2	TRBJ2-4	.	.	CASSSFSPICKKNIQYF	TGTGCCAGCAGCTCTTTTAGTCCCATTTGCAAAAAAAACATTCAGTACTTC
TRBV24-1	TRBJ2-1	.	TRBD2	CATSAYPGTSGSNEQFF	TGTGCCACCAGTGCCTACCCTGGGACTAGCGGGAGCAATGAGCAGTTCTTC
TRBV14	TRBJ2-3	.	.	CASSQGRSTDTQYF	TGTGCCAGCAGCCAAGGTAGAAGCACAGATACGCAGTATTTT
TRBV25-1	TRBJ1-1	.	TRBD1	CASIGQGNTEAFF	TGTGCCAGCATAGGACAGGGGAACACTGAAGCTTTCTTT
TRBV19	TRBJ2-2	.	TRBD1	CAMRGTGNTGELFF	TGTGCCATGCGAGGGACAGGCAACACCGGGGAGCTGTTTTTT
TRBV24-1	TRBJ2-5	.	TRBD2	CATGLAGRRDETQYF	TGTGCCACCGGACTAGCGGGGCGACGGGATGAGACCCAGTACTTC